This TCR beta chain was identified in a study of CD8 T cells in ankylosing spondylitis. One entry per CDR3 protein results from TCRdb running MiXCR on the 5' RACE reads. The repertoire consists of more than 100,000 distinct CDR3 sequences, with roughly a sixth occurring once and the leading ten covering roughly 30%. The ends were cut back, 7 bases at V and 6 bases at J, with 13 bases in the middle. CDR3 size: 12 residues. Whole-study results and caveats: It appeared that ankylosing spondylitis blood was characterized by a TCR beta motif of several highly homologous variants.

As to this clonotype: Its antigen is undetermined.

This sequence was found in a male donor with ankylosing spondylitis. The V gene is TRBV12-3 or TRBV12-4, the J gene TRBJ2-7; no clear D gene. Sequences were obtained from blood, either unsorted or a sorted T cell fraction (not recorded which). CDR3 residues: CASTDGATEQYF. As DNA, the CDR3 is TGTGCCAGCACGGATGGTGCTACCGAGCAGTACTTC.